This T cell receptor beta chain was identified in a study of response to subunit inactivated influenza vaccine. Whole-study results and caveats: Authors suggested that a seasonal influenza vaccination recruits few new T cells each time.

TCRdb reprocessed the RT-PCR reads with MiXCR, giving one entry per CDR3 protein. This table has 170,000 or so distinct CDR3 sequences, about 11% appearing once. Note on this clonotype: The antigen is undetermined.

The receptor comes from a man aged 50 to 69 who received an inactivated influenza vaccine. The sequenced sample was CD8+ T cells sorted from PBMCs, obtained less than 30 months after vaccination.

CDR3 nucleotides: TGTGCCAGCAGCTCCTCCACTTTAAACAATGAGCAGTTCTTC. Translated: CASSSSTLNNEQFF. The V and J genes are TRBV7-9 and TRBJ2-1; D call uncertain. CDR3 length: 14 amino acids. Germline V gene lookup returns CDR1 SEHNR and CDR2 FQNEAQ (reference sequence). Trimming removed 4 bases at V and 5 bases at J, with 12 bases between.